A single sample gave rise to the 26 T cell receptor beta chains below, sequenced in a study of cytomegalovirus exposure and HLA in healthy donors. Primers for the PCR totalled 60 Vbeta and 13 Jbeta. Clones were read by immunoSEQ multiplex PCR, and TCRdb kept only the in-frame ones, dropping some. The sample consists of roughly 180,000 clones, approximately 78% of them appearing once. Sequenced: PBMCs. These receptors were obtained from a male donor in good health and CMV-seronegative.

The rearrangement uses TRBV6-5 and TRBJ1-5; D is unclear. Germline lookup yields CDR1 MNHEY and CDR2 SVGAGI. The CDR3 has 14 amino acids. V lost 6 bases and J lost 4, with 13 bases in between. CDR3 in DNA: TGTGCCAGCAGCCCTTTGGCCCCAAATCAGCCCCAGCATTTT. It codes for CASSPLAPNQPQHF.

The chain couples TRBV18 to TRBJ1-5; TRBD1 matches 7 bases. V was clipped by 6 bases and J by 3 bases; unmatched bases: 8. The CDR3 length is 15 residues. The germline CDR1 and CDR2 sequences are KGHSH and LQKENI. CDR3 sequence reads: CASSPGQQYNQPQHF. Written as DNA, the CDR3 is TGTGCCAGCTCCCCGGGACAGCAATACAATCAGCCCCAGCATTTT.

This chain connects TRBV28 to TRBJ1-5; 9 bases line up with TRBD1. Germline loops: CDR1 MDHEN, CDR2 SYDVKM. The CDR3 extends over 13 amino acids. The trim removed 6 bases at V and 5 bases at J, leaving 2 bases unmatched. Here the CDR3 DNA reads TGTGCCAGCAGAGGACAGGGGTATCAGCCCCAGCATTTT. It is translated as CASRGQGYQPQHF.

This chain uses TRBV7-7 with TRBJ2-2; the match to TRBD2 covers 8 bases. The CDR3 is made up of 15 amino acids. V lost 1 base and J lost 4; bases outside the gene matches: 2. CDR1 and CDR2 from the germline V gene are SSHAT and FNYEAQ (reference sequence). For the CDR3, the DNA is TGTGCCAGCAGCTTAGGTAGCGGGGTCACCGGGGAGCTGTTTTTT. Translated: CASSLGSGVTGELFF.

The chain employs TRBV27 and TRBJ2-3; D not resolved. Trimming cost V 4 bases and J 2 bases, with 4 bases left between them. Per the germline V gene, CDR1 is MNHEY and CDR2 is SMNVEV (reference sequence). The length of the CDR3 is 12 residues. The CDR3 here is CASSSFTDTQYF. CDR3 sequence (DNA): TGTGCCAGCAGTTCATTCACAGATACGCAGTATTTT.

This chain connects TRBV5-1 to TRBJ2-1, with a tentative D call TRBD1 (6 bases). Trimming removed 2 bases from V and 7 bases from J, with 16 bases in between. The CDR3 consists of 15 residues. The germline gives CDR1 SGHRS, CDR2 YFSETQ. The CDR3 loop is CASSFGSQGTNEQFF. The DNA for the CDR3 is TGCGCCAGCAGCTTTGGTAGCCAGGGGACGAATGAGCAGTTCTTC.

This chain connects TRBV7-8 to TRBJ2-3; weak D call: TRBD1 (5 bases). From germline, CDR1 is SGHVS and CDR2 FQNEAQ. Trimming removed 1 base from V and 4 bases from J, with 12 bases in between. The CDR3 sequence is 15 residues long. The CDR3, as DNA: TGTGCCAGCAGCTTAGGAGACACAGGTTCAGATACGCAGTATTTT. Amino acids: CASSLGDTGSDTQYF.

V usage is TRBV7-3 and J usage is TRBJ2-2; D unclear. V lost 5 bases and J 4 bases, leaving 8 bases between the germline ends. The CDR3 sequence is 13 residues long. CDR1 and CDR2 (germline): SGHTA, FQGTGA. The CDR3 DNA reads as TGTGCCAGCAGCACAAAATCCACCGGGGAGCTGTTTTTT. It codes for CASSTKSTGELFF.

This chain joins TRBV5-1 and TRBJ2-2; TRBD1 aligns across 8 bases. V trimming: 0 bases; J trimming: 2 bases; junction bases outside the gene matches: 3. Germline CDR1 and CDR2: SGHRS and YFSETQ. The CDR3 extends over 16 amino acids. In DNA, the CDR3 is TGCGCCAGCAGCTTGGGACAGGGGCATAACACCGGGGAGCTGTTTTTT. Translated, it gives CASSLGQGHNTGELFF.

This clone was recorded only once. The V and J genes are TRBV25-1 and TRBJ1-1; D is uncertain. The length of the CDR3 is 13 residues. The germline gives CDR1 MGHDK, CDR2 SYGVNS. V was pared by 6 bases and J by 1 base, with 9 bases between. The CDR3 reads CASRPLGNTEAFF. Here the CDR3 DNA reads TGTGCCAGCAGACCCCTCGGGAACACTGAAGCTTTCTTT. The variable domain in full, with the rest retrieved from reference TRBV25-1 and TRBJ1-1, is EADIYQTPRYLVIGTGKKITLECSQTMGHDKMYWYQQDPGMELHLIHYSYGVNSTEKGDLSSESTVSRIRTEHFPLTLESARPSHTSQYLCASRPLGNTEAFFGQGTRLTVV.

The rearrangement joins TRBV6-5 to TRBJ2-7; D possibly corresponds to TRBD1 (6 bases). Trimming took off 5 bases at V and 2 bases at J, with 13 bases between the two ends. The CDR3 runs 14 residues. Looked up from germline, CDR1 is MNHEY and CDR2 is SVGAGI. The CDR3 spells CASSTRQVPYEQYF. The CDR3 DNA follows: TGTGCCAGCAGTACCCGACAGGTTCCCTACGAGCAGTACTTC.

The CDR3 loop is CASSHNSGSGETQYF. In DNA form, the CDR3 reads TGTGCCAGCAGCCACAACAGCGGGAGCGGGGAGACCCAGTACTTC. The chain combines TRBV6-5 with TRBJ2-5, with TRBD2 matching 8 bases. CDR1 MNHEY and CDR2 SVGAGI come from the germline V gene. CDR3 length: 15 residues. V gave up 6 bases and J gave up 5 bases; unmatched junction bases: 11.

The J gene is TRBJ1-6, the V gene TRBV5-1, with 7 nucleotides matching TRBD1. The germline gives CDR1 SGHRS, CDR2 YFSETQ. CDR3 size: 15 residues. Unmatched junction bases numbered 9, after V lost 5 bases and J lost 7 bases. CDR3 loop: CASRLPGQMNSPLHF. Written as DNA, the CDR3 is TGCGCCAGCAGATTACCGGGACAGATGAATTCACCCCTCCACTTT.

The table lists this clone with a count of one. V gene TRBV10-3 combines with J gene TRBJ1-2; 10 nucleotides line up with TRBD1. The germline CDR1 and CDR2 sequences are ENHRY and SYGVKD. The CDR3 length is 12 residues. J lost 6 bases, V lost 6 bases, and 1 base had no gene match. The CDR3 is CAIRTGGDGYTF. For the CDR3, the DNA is TGTGCCATCAGGACAGGGGGCGATGGCTACACCTTC.

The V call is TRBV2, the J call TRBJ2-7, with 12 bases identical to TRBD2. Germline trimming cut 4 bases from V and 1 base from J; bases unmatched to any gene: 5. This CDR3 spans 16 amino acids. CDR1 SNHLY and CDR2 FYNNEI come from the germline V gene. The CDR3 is CASSAGLAGPSYEQYF. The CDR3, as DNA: TGTGCCAGCAGTGCGGGACTAGCGGGCCCTTCCTACGAGCAGTACTTC.

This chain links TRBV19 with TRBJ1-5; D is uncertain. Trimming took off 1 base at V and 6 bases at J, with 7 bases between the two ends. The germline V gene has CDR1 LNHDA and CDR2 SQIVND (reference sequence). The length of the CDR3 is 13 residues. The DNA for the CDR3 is TGTGCCAGTAGTATAGTTCAATTTCAGCCCCAGCATTTT. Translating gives CASSIVQFQPQHF.

The CDR3 here is CASSLSRDRTNYGYTF. CDR3 DNA sequence: TGTGCCAGCAGCTTATCCCGGGACAGGACTAACTATGGCTACACCTTC. The V gene is TRBV7-9, the J gene TRBJ1-2; 8 bases are a match to TRBD1. The CDR3 totals 16 residues. Losses at the gene ends were 2 bases for V and 0 bases for J; bases not matched to a gene: 5. Germline loops: CDR1 SEHNR, CDR2 FQNEAQ (reference sequence).

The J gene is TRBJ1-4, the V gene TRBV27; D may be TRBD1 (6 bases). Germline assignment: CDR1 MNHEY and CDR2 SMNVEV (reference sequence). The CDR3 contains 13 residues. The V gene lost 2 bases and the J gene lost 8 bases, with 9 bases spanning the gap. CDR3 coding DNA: TGTGCCAGCAGTTTAAGGGACAACGAAAAACTGTTTTTT. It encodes CASSLRDNEKLFF.

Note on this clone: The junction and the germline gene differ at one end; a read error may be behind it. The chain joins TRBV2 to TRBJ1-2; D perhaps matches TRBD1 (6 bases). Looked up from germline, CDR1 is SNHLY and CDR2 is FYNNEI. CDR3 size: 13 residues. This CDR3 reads CASSQGPGNGYPF. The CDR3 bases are TGTGCCAGCAGTCAGGGGCCGGGGAATGGCTACCCCTTC. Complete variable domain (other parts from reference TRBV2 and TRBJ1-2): EPEVTQTPSHQVTQMGQEVILRCVPISNHLYFYWYRQILGQKVEFLVSFYNNEISEKSEIFDDQFSVERPDGSNFTLKIRSTKLEDSAMYFCASSQGPGNGYPFGSGTRLTVV.

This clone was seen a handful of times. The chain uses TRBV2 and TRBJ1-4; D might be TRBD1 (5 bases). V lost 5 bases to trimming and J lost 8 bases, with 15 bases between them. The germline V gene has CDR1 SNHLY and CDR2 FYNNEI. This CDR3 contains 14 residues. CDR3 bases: TGTGCCAGCAGTAGCCAGGGCCTTCGGGAAAAACTGTTTTTT. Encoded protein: CASSSQGLREKLFF.

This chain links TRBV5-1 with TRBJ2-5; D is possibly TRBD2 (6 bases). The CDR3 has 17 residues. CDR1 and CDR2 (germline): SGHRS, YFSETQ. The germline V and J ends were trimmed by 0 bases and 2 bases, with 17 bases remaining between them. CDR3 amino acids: CASSLAGGARGQETQYF. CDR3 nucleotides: TGCGCCAGCAGCTTGGCCGGAGGGGCGAGGGGACAAGAGACCCAGTACTTC.

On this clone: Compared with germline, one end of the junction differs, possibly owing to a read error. CDR3 coding DNA: TGTGCTAGCAGCCCGTATGGCCGTTACGAGCAGTACTTC. This translates into CASSPYGRYEQYF. The rearrangement joins TRBV7-7 to TRBJ2-7; D is ambiguous. The CDR3 sequence is 13 residues long. Germline V gene data show CDR1 as SSHAT and CDR2 as FNYEAQ (reference sequence).

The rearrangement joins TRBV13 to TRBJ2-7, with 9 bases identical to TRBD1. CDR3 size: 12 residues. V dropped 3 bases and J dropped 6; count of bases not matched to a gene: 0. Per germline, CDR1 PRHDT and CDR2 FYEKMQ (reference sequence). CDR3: CASSLTGGEQYF. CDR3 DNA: TGTGCCAGCAGCTTGACAGGGGGCGAGCAGTACTTC.

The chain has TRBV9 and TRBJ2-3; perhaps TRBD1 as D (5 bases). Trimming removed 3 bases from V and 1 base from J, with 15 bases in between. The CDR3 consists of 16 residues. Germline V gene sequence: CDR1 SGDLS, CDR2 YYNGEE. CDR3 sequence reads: CASSGRSDTRTDTQYF. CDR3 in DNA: TGTGCCAGCAGCGGACGATCGGACACCCGCACAGATACGCAGTATTTT.

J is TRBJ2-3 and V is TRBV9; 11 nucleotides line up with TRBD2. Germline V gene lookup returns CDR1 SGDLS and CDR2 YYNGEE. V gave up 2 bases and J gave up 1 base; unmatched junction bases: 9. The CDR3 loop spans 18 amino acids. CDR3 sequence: CASSVQGGGLAGTDTQYF. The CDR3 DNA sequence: TGTGCCAGCAGCGTCCAAGGGGGGGGACTAGCGGGCACAGATACGCAGTATTTT.

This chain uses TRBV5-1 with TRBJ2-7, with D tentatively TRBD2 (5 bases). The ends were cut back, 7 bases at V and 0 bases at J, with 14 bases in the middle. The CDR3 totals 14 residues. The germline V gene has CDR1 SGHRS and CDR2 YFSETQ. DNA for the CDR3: TGCGCCAGCGGACGGGAATCAGTCTCCTACGAGCAGTACTTC. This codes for CASGRESVSYEQYF. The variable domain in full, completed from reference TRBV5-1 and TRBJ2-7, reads KAGVTQTPRYLIKTRGQQVTLSCSPISGHRSVSWYQQTPGQGLQFLFEYFSETQRNKGNFPGRFSGRQFSNSRSEMNVSTLELGDSALYLCASGRESVSYEQYFGPGTRLTVT.